This entry concerns a single TCR beta chain. The sample comes from a study of T cell changes during pregnancy in multiple sclerosis. V dropped 4 bases and J dropped 7; count of bases not matched to a gene: 6. Germline CDR1 is GTSNPN and CDR2 is SVGIG (reference sequence). This CDR3 is built from 13 residues. The data were produced by immunoSEQ multiplex PCR, yet TCRdb's version contains in-frame clones alone and is incomplete. The profile covers 49,000 or so clones, with roughly nine tenths appearing a single time and about 0.36% taken by the ten largest. The TCR sequence derives from a female donor in good health, enrolled as a control in a pregnancy study. This material consisted of CD4+ T cells from peripheral blood mononuclear cells, taken in the second trimester of pregnancy. The genes are TRBV30 and TRBJ2-2, with TRBD2 matching over 7 bases. The CDR3 sequence: CAWNSGGHGELFF. The CDR3 bases are TGTGCCTGGAACTCGGGAGGACACGGGGAGCTGTTTTTT. Filled out from reference TRBV30 and TRBJ2-2, the complete variable domain reads SQTIHQWPATLVQPVGSPLSLECTVEGTSNPNLYWYRQAAGRGLQLLFYSVGIGQISSEVPQNLSASRPQDRQFILSSKKLLLSDSGFYLCAWNSGGHGELFFGEGSRLTVL.